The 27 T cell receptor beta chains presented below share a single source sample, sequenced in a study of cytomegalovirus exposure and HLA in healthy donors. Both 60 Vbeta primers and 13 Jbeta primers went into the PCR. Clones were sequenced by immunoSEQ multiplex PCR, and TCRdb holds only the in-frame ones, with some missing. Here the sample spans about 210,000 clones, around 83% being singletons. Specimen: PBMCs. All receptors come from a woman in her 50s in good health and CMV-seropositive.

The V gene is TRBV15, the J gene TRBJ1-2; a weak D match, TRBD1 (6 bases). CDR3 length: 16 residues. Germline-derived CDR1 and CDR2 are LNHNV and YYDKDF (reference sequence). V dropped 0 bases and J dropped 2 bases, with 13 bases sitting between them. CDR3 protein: CATSREQGEVNYGYTF. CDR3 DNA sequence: TGTGCCACCAGCAGAGAACAGGGAGAAGTAAACTATGGCTACACCTTC.

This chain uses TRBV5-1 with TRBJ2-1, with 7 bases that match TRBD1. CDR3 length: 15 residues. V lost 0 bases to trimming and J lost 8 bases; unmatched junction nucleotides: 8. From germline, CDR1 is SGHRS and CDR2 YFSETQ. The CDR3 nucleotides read TGCGCCAGCAGCTTGGGGACAGGAGTACTATATGAGCAGTTCTTC. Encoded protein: CASSLGTGVLYEQFF.

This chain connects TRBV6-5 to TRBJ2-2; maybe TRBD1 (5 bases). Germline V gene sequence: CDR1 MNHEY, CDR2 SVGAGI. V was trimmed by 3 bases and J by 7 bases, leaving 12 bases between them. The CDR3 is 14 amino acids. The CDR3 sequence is CASSYRGRGGELFF. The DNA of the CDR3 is TGTGCCAGCAGTTATAGGGGCCGTGGCGGGGAGCTGTTTTTT.

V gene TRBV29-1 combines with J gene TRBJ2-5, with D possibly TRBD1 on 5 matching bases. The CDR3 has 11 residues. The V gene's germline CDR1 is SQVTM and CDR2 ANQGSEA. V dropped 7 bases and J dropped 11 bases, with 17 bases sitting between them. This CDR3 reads CSGGRVGEQYF. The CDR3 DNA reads TGCAGCGGGGGCAGGGTTGGAGAGCAGTACTTC.

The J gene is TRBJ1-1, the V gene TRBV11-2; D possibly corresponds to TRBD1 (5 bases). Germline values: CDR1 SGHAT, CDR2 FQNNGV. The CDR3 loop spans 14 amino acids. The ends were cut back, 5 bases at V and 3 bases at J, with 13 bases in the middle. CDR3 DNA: TGTGCCAGCAGCCGAAGGGGCGGGGACACTGAAGCTTTCTTT. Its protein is CASSRRGGDTEAFF.

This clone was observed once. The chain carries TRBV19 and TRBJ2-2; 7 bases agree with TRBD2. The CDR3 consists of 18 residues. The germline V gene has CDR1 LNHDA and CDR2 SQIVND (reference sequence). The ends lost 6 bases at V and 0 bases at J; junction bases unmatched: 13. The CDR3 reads CASSLEIFAGANTGELFF. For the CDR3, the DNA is TGTGCCAGTAGCCTGGAAATATTTGCGGGGGCGAACACCGGGGAGCTGTTTTTT.

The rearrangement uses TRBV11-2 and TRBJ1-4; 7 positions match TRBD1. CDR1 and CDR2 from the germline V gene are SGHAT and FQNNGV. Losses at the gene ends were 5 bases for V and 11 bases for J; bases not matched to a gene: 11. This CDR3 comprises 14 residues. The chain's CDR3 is CASSPNPRGDKLFF. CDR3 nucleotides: TGTGCCAGCAGCCCCAACCCCAGGGGGGATAAACTGTTTTTT.

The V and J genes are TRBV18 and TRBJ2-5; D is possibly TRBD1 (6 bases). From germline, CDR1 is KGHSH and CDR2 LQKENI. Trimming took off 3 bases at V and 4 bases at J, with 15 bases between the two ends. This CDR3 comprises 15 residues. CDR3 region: CASSPRGQTTETQYF. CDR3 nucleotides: TGTGCCAGCTCACCGAGGGGACAAACAACAGAGACCCAGTACTTC.

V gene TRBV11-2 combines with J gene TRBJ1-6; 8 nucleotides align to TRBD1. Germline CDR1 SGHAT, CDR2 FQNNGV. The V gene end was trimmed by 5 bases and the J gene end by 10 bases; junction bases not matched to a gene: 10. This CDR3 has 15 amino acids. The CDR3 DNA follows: TGTGCCAGCAGCCAGGATCACAGGGGGGGATCACCCCTCCACTTT. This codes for CASSQDHRGGSPLHF.

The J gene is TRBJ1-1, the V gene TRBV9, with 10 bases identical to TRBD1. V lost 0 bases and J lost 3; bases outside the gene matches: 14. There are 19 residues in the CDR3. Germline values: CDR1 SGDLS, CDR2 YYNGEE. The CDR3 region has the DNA TGTGCCAGCAGCGTAGATGAGACAGGGGGCACTTTAGCGGACACTGAAGCTTTCTTT. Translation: CASSVDETGGTLADTEAFF.

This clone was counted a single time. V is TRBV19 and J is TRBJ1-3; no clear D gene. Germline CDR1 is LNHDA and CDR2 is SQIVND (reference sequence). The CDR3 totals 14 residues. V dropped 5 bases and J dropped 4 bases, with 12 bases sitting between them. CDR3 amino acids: CASSLDRLGNTIYF. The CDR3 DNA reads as TGTGCCAGTAGTCTTGATCGGTTGGGAAACACCATATATTTT.

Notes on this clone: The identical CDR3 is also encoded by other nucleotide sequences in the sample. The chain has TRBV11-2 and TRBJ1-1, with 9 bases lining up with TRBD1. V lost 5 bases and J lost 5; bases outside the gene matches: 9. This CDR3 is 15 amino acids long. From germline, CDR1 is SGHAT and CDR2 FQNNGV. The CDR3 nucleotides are TGTGCCAGCAGCCCTCACGGGACAGGGCGGACTGAAGCTTTCTTT. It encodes CASSPHGTGRTEAFF.

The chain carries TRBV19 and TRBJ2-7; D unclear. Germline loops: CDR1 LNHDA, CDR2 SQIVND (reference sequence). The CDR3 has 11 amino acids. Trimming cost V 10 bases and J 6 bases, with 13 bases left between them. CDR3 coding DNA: TGTGCCACCTCAGAGCGTTTCGAGCAGTACTTC. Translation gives CATSERFEQYF.

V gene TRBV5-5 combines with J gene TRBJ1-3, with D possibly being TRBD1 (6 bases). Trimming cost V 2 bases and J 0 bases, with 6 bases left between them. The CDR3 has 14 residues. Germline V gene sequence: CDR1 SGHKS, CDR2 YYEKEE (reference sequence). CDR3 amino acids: CASSLGGSGNTIYF. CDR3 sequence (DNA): TGTGCCAGCAGCTTAGGGGGCTCTGGAAACACCATATATTTT. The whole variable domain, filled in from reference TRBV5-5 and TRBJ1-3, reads DAGVTQSPTHLIKTRGQQVTLRCSPISGHKSVSWYQQVLGQGPQFIFQYYEKEERGRGNFPDRFSARQFPNYSSELNVNALLLGDSALYLCASSLGGSGNTIYFGEGSWLTVV.

DNA for the CDR3: TGTGCCACCAGCAGAGGGGAGACGGTATCGTGGGGCTACACCTTC. Protein product: CATSRGETVSWGYTF. The genes are TRBV15 and TRBJ1-2; D remains ambiguous. The V and J ends lost 1 base and 8 bases respectively, with 17 bases between them. The CDR3 is 15 residues long. Germline CDR1 and CDR2: LNHNV and YYDKDF (reference sequence).

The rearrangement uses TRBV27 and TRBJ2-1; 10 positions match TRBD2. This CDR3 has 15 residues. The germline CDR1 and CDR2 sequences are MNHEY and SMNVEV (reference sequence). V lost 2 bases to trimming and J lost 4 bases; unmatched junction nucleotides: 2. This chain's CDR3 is CASSLTSGVYNEQFF. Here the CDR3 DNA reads TGTGCCAGCAGTTTAACTAGCGGGGTATACAATGAGCAGTTCTTC.

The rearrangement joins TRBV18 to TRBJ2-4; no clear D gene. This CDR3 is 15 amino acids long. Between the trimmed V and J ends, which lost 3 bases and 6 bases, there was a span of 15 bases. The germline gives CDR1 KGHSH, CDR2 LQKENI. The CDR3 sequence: CASSPAEGVGNIQYF. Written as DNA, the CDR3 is TGTGCCAGCTCACCCGCGGAAGGCGTCGGAAACATTCAGTACTTC.

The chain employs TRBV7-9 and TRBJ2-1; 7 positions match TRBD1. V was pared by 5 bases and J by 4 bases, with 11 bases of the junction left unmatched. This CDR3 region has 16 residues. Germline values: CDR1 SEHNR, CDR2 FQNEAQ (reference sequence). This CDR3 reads CASSPPTGYEYNEQFF. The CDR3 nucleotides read TGTGCCAGCAGCCCCCCGACAGGGTATGAGTACAATGAGCAGTTCTTC.

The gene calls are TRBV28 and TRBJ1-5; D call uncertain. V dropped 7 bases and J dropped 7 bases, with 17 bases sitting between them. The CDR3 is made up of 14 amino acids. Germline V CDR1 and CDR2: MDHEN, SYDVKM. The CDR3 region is CASTPNHGEQPQHF. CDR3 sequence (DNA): TGTGCCAGCACCCCCAACCACGGGGAGCAGCCCCAGCATTTT. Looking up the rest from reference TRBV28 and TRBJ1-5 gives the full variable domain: DVKVTQSSRYLVKRTGEKVFLECVQDMDHENMFWYRQDPGLGLRLIYFSYDVKMKEKGDIPEGYSVSREKKERFSLILESASTNQTSMYLCASTPNHGEQPQHFGDGTRLSIL.

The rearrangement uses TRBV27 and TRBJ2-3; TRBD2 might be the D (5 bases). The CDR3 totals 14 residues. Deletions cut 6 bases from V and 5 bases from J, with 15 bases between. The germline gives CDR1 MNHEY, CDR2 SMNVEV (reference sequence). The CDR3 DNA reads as TGTGCCAGCAGCCCCCCACCTCGGGGAGATACGCAGTATTTT. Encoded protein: CASSPPPRGDTQYF.

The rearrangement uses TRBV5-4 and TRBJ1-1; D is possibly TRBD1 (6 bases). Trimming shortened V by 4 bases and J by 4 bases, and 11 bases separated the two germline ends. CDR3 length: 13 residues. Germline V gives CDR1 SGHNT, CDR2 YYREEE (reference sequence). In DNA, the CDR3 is TGTGCCAGCAGCCACCGAGGGGGCACTGAAGCTTTCTTT. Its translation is CASSHRGGTEAFF.

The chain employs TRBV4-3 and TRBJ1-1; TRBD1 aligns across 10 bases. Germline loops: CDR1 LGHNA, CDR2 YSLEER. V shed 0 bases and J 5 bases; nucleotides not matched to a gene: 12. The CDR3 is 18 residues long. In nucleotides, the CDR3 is TGCGCCAGCAGCCAAGACGTCGGAAAATGGACAGGGGGGACTGAAGCTTTCTTT. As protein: CASSQDVGKWTGGTEAFF.

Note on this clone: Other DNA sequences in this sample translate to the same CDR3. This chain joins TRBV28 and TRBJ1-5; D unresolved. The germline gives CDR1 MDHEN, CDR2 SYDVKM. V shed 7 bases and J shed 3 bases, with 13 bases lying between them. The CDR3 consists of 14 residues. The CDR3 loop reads CASTKGGSNQPQHF. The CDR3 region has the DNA TGTGCCAGCACCAAGGGAGGGTCCAATCAGCCCCAGCATTTT.

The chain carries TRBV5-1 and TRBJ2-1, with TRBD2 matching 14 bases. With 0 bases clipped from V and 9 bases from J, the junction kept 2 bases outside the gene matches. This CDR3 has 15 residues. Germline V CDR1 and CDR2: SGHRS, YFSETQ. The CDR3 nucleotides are TGCGCCAGCAGCTTGGAGACTAGCGGGGGGGCTGAGCAGTTCTTC. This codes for CASSLETSGGAEQFF.

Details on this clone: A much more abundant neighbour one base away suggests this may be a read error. The CDR3 region is CASSFSGGSSYEQYF. For the CDR3, the DNA is TGCGCCAGCAGCTTTAGCGGGGGGAGCTCCTACGAGCAGTACTTC. The rearrangement links TRBV5-1 to TRBJ2-7; 10 nucleotides agree with TRBD2. V lost 2 bases to trimming and J lost 0 bases; unmatched junction nucleotides: 2. The CDR3 is 15 residues long. CDR1 is SGHRS and CDR2 is YFSETQ in the germline V gene.

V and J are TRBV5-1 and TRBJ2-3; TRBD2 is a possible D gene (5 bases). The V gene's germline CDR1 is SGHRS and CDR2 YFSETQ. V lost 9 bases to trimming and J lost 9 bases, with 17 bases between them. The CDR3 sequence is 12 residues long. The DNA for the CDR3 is TGCGCCAACAAACCGGGGTGTCCGACGCAGTATTTT. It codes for CANKPGCPTQYF.

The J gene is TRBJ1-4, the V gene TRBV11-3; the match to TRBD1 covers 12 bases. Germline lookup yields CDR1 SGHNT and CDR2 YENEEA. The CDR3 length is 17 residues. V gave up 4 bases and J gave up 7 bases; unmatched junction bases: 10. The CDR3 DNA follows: TGTGCCAGCAGCTCCGTCCCGGGACAGGGGGCCGGTGAAAAACTGTTTTTT. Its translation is CASSSVPGQGAGEKLFF.